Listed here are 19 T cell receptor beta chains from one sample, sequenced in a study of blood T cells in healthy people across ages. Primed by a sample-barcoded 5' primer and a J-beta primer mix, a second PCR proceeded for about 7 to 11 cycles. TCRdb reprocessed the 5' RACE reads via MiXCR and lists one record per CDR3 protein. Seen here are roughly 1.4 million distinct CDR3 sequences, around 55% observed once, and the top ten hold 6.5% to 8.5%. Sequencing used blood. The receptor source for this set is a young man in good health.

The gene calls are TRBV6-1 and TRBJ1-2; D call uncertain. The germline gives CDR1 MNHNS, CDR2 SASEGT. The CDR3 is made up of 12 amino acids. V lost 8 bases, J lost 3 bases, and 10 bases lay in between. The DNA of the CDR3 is TGTGCCAGCGGTCGAGGAGACTATGGCTACACCTTC. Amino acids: CASGRGDYGYTF.

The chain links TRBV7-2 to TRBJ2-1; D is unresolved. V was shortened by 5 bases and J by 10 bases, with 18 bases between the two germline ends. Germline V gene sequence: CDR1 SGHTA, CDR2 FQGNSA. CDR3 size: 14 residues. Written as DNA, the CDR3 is TGTGCCAGCAGCCCCGTCGGGTCCAACTACGAGCAGTTCTTC. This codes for CASSPVGSNYEQFF.

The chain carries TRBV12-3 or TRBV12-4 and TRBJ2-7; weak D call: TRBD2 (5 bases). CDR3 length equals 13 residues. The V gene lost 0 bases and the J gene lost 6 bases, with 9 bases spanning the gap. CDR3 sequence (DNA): TGTGCCAGCAGTTTAGCGGGAGCAGTCGAGCAGTACTTC. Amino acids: CASSLAGAVEQYF.

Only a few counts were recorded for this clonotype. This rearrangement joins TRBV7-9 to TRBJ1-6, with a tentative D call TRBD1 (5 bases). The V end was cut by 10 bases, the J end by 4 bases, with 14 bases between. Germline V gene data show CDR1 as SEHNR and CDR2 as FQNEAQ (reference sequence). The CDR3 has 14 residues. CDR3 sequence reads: CAIDRDGYNSPLHF. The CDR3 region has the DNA TGTGCCATCGACCGGGACGGATATAATTCACCCCTCCACTTT.

CDR3 DNA sequence: TGCGCCAGCAGCTCAGGCGGGTCAGGGTACAATGAGCAGTTCTTC. The encoded protein is CASSSGGSGYNEQFF. The chain employs TRBV4-1 and TRBJ2-1; D assignment may be TRBD1 or TRBD2 (5 bases each). Germline CDR1 reads MGHRA; CDR2 reads YSYEKL. This CDR3 region has 15 residues. Deletions cut 5 bases from V and 4 bases from J, with 15 bases between.

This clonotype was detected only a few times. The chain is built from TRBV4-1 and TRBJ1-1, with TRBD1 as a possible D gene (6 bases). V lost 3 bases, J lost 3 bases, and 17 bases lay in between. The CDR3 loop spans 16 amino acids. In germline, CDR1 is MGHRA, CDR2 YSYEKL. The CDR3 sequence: CASSHLPGHGDTEAFF. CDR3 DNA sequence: TGCGCCAGCAGCCACTTGCCGGGACATGGGGACACTGAAGCTTTCTTT.

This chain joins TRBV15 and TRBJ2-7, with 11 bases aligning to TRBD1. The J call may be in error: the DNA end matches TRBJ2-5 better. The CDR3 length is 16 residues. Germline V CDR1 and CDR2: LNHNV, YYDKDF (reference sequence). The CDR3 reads CATSRDQGQGDLTQYF. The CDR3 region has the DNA TGTGCCACCAGCAGAGATCAGGGACAGGGGGATTTGACCCAGTACTTC.

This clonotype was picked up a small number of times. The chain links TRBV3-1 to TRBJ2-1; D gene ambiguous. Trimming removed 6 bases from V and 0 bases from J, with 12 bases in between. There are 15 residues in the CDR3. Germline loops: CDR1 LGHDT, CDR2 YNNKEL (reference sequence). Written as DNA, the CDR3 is TGTGCCAGCAGTATTCTTACATTCTCCTACAATGAGCAGTTCTTC. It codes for CASSILTFSYNEQFF.

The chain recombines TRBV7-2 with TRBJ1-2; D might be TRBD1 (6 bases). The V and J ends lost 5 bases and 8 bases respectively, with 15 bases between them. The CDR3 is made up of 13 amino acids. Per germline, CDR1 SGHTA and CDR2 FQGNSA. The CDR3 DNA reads TGTGCCAGCAGCAAACCCGGGGGCTTGGGCTACACCTTC. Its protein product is CASSKPGGLGYTF.

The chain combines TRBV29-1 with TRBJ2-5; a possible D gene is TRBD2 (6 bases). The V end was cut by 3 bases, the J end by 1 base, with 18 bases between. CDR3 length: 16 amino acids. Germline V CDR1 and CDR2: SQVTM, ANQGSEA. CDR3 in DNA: TGCAGCGTTGATGCCTTAGCGGTACTAGTCCAAGAGACCCAGTACTTC. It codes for CSVDALAVLVQETQYF.

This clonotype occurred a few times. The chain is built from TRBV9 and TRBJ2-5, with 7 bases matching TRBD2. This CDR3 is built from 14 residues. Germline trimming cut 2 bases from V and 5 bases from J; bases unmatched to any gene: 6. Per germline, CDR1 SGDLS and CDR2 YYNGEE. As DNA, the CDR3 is TGTGCCAGCAGCGTCGGTGGGCGGGGGGAGACCCAGTACTTC. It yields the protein CASSVGGRGETQYF.

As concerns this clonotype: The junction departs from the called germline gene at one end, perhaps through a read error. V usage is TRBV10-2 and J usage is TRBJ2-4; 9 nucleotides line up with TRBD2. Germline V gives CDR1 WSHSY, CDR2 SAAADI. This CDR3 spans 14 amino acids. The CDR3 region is CASSETSGQNIQYF. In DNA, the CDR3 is TGCGCCAGCAGTGAGACTAGCGGGCAAAACATCCAGTACTTC.

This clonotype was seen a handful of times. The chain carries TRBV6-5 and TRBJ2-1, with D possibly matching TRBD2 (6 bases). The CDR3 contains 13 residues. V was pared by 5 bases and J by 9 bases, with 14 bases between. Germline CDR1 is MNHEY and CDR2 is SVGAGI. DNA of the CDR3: TGTGCCAGCAGTGGGGGACTTCCTCCTGAGCAGTTCTTC. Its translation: CASSGGLPPEQFF.

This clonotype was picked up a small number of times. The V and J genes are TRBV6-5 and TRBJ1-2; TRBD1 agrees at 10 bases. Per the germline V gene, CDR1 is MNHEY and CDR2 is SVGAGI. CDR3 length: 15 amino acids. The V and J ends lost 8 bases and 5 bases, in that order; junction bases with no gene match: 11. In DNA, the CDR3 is TGTGCCAGCGGCGTTGGGACAGGGGAGTTTTATGGCTACACCTTC. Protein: CASGVGTGEFYGYTF.

The CDR3 region has the DNA TGCAGTTCCCCAGCCGATCAAGCTCCCTATGGCTACACCTTC. Its protein is CSSPADQAPYGYTF. The chain has TRBV20-1 and TRBJ1-2; D gene unclear. The V end was cut by 8 bases, the J end by 4 bases, with 20 bases between. The CDR3 is made up of 14 amino acids. Germline assignment: CDR1 DFQATT and CDR2 SNEGSKA (reference sequence).

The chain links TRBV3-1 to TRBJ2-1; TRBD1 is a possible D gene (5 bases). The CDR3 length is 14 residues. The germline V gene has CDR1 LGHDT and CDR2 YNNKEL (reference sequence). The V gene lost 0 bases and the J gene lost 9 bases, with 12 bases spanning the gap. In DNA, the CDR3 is TGTGCCAGCAGCCAAGATGGACAATATGGTGAGCAGTTCTTC. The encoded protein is CASSQDGQYGEQFF.

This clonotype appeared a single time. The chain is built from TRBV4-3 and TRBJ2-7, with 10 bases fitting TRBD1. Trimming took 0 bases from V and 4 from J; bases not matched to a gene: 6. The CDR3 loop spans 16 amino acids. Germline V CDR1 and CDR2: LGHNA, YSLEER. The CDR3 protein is CASSQDLGQGWYEQYF. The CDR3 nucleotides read TGCGCCAGCAGCCAAGACCTGGGACAGGGGTGGTACGAGCAGTACTTC.

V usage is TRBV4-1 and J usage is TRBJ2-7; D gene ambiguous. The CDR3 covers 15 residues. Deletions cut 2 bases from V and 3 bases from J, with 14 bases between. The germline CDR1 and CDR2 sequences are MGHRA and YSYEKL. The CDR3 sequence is CASSQLFRIGYEQYF. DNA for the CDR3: TGCGCCAGCAGCCAACTATTTCGCATTGGCTACGAGCAGTACTTC.

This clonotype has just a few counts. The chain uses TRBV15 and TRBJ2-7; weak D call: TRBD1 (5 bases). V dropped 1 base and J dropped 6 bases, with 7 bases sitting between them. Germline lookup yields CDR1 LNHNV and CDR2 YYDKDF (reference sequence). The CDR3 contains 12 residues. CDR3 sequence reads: CATSRGQGEQYF. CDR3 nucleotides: TGTGCCACCAGCAGAGGCCAGGGCGAGCAGTACTTC. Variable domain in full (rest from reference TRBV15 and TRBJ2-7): DAMVIQNPRYQVTQFGKPVTLSCSQTLNHNVMYWYQQKSSQAPKLLFHYYDKDFNNEADTPDNFQSRRPNTSFCFLDIRSPGLGDTAMYLCATSRGQGEQYFGPGTRLTVT.